This T cell receptor (beta chain) came from a study of T cell repertoires in cytomegalovirus infection. Study-level background: Recently identified HLA-C-restricted CMV epitopes were among the peptides used.

This clonotype was picked up a small number of times. Its antigen remains unknown. The CDR3 totals 15 residues. Looked up from germline, CDR1 is SEHNR and CDR2 is FQNEAQ (reference sequence). V gave up 5 bases and J gave up 5 bases, with 19 bases separating them. TCRdb recomputed calls from the reads with MiXCR, one row per CDR3 protein. Here the sample spans about 830,000 distinct CDR3 sequences, around a third being singletons. The clonotype was recovered from a human donor in good health (CMV status not recorded). Some clones in this sample may be carry-over from other donors' samples. The V and J genes are TRBV7-9 and TRBJ2-7, with D tentatively TRBD2 (5 bases). The specimen comprised cultured CD8+ T cells from PBMCs, sampled from culture after CMV antigen stimulation. CDR3 amino acids: CASSPDLRNGDEQYV. For the CDR3, the DNA is TGTGCCAGCAGCCCAGACCTAAGGAACGGGGACGAGCAGTACGTC.